This T cell receptor (beta chain) was sequenced for a study of Ad26.COV2.S vaccination and SARS-CoV-2 variants. CDR3 length equals 14 residues. CDR1 is SNHLY and CDR2 is FYNNEI in the germline V gene. The ends were cut back, 4 bases at V and 3 bases at J, with 13 bases in the middle. Specified treatment: about 20 received Ad26.COV2.S at low or high dose, single or two shots; roughly five received placebo; per-sample allocation not given. Vaccine and placebo recipients were sampled on day 63 after the first injection. Generated by immunoSEQ multiplex PCR, the TCRdb table keeps only in-frame clones and is missing some. This sample has around 500,000 clones; about 89% occur once, and the top ten carry under 2%.

The rearrangement joins TRBV2 to TRBJ2-7, with D unclear. The specimen comprised peripheral blood, sampled in a trial of Ad26.COV2.S vaccine versus placebo. The TCR was taken from a person aged 18 to 65 who received the Ad26.COV2.S COVID-19 vaccine or a placebo. The CDR3 loop is CASSGTRQIYEQYF. The DNA of the CDR3 is TGTGCCAGCAGTGGAACACGGCAGATCTACGAGCAGTACTTC.